The 26 T cell receptor beta chains below were found in one sample sequenced in a study of Ad26.COV2.S vaccination and SARS-CoV-2 variants. Libraries were prepared by immunoSEQ multiplex PCR; TCRdb keeps only in-frame clonotypes and omits some of them. There are roughly 410,000 clones in the sample; 83% occur only once, and about 7.4% lies in the top ten. Described treatment: some 20 received Ad26.COV2.S at low or high dose, single or two shots; roughly five received placebo; per-sample allocation not given. Sample collection was performed on day 63 after the first vaccine or placebo injection. The input for sequencing was peripheral blood, taken in a trial of Ad26.COV2.S vaccine versus placebo. The receptors were gathered from a person aged 18-65 years who received the Ad26.COV2.S COVID-19 vaccine or a placebo.

In the case of this clone: This sample includes further DNA sequences coding for the same CDR3. This rearrangement joins TRBV9 to TRBJ1-6, with 10 bases fitting TRBD1. The CDR3 loop spans 15 amino acids. The germline gives CDR1 SGDLS, CDR2 YYNGEE. The V gene end was trimmed by 3 bases and the J gene end by 7 bases; junction bases not matched to a gene: 4. CDR3 in DNA: TGTGCCAGCAGCGCCGGACAGGGGGGGAATTCACCCCTCCACTTT. This translates into CASSAGQGGNSPLHF.

The chain uses TRBV6-5 and TRBJ1-1; D gene uncertain. Per the germline V gene, CDR1 is MNHEY and CDR2 is SVGAGI. V was trimmed by 10 bases and J by 6 bases, leaving 9 bases between them. The CDR3 is 10 amino acids. CDR3 nucleotide sequence: TGTGCCACCTCGACCGCTGAAGCTTTCTTT. Translating it yields CATSTAEAFF.

In nucleotides, the CDR3 is TGTGCCAGCGGGAACGGGGGAGAGCAGTACTTC. This sequence encodes CASGNGGEQYF. V is TRBV6-6 and J is TRBJ2-7; weak D call: TRBD2 (6 bases). The CDR3 runs 11 residues. V lost 8 bases to trimming and J lost 7 bases, with 12 bases between them. Germline loops: CDR1 MNHNY, CDR2 SVGAGI (reference sequence).

Note on this clone: Other DNA sequences in this specimen translate into the identical CDR3. The chain uses TRBV12-3 or TRBV12-4 and TRBJ2-7; 7 bases are a match to TRBD1. The length of the CDR3 is 13 residues. V gave up 6 bases and J gave up 1 base; unmatched junction bases: 3. CDR3 residues: CASSRRGSYEQYF. The CDR3 bases are TGTGCCAGCAGCCGCAGGGGGTCCTACGAGCAGTACTTC.

The V and J genes are TRBV30 and TRBJ2-7; 7 bases agree with TRBD1. The CDR3 spans 15 residues. Looked up from germline, CDR1 is GTSNPN and CDR2 is SVGIG (reference sequence). V lost 2 bases and J lost 5; bases outside the gene matches: 12. The CDR3 nucleotides are TGTGCCTGGAGTCGCGTAGGACAGGTCCTAAACGAGCAGTACTTC. Translation: CAWSRVGQVLNEQYF.

On this clone itself: Relative to the germline gene, one junction end is altered; a read error may explain this. The genes are TRBV18 and TRBJ1-3; D ambiguous. The CDR3 is 13 residues long. Germline V gene lookup returns CDR1 KGHSH and CDR2 LQKENI. The CDR3 DNA follows: TGTGCCAGCTCCCCACGCTCTGGAAACACCATATATTTT. Its protein product is CASSPRSGNTIYF.

J is TRBJ2-1 and V is TRBV10-3, with a weak D call TRBD1 (6 bases). V was shortened by 10 bases and J by 7 bases, with 11 bases between the two germline ends. Looked up from germline, CDR1 is ENHRY and CDR2 is SYGVKD. CDR3 size: 11 residues. This CDR3 reads CATTRGNEQFF. The CDR3 region has the DNA TGTGCCACCACAAGGGGGAATGAGCAGTTCTTC.

The chain couples TRBV19 to TRBJ2-1, with 10 bases identical to TRBD2. This CDR3 contains 16 residues. The ends lost 3 bases at V and 9 bases at J; junction bases unmatched: 11. CDR1 is LNHDA and CDR2 is SQIVND in the germline V gene (reference sequence). CDR3 loop: CASSISLLAGQSEQFF. DNA for the CDR3: TGTGCCAGTAGTATCTCCTTACTAGCGGGACAGAGTGAGCAGTTCTTC.

This chain uses TRBV7-9 with TRBJ1-2; D gene unclear. V lost 1 base to trimming and J lost 6 bases, with 6 bases between them. The CDR3 is made up of 12 amino acids. Germline-derived CDR1 and CDR2 are SEHNR and FQNEAQ (reference sequence). This CDR3 is CASSLGSDGYTF. The CDR3 DNA reads TGTGCCAGCAGCTTAGGGTCCGATGGCTACACCTTC.

The gene calls are TRBV11-2 and TRBJ2-3; TRBD2 might be the D (5 bases). CDR3 size: 14 residues. Germline V lookup: CDR1 SGHAT, CDR2 FQNNGV. V was pared by 4 bases and J by 3 bases, with 11 bases between. CDR3 sequence: CASSWRPKTDTQYF. In DNA form, the CDR3 reads TGTGCCAGCAGCTGGAGGCCCAAAACAGATACGCAGTATTTT.

This chain joins TRBV3-1 (or the pseudogene TRBV3-2) and TRBJ1-5; a weak D match, TRBD1 (5 bases). The CDR3 is 15 amino acids. The germline V gene has CDR1 LGHDT and CDR2 YNNKEL (reference sequence). The ends were cut back, 5 bases at V and 3 bases at J, with 14 bases in the middle. The CDR3 bases are TGTGCCAGCAGCAGTGGGGGAGGGGACAATCAGCCCCAGCATTTT. Protein sequence: CASSSGGGDNQPQHF.

V is TRBV7-3 and J is TRBJ1-2, with D maybe TRBD1 (5 bases). The CDR3 length is 13 residues. Germline CDR1 SGHTA, CDR2 FQGTGA. The V and J ends lost 5 bases and 6 bases respectively, with 13 bases between them. The CDR3 region has the DNA TGTGCCAGCAGCCCCCAGGGAGGCGATGGCTACACCTTC. This sequence encodes CASSPQGGDGYTF.

The rearrangement links TRBV4-1 to TRBJ1-2, with TRBD1 matching over 8 bases. Germline-derived CDR1 and CDR2 are MGHRA and YSYEKL. V lost 6 bases and J lost 7; bases outside the gene matches: 16. This CDR3 spans 16 amino acids. CDR3 sequence: CASRVTFSDRAGGYTF. Written as DNA, the CDR3 is TGCGCCAGCAGAGTGACGTTTTCGGACAGGGCGGGTGGCTACACCTTC.

This clone appeared many times. Other DNA sequences within the sample encode an identical CDR3. V gene TRBV5-1 combines with J gene TRBJ2-5, with D uncertain. Per germline, CDR1 SGHRS and CDR2 YFSETQ. The V gene lost 0 bases and the J gene lost 2 bases, with 5 bases spanning the gap. This CDR3 region has 13 residues. Written as DNA, the CDR3 is TGCGCCAGCAGCTTGGGGCTACAAGAGACCCAGTACTTC. Translating gives CASSLGLQETQYF.

The J gene is TRBJ2-1, the V gene TRBV6-5; 9 bases fit TRBD2. V lost 0 bases to trimming and J lost 6 bases; unmatched junction nucleotides: 6. CDR3 length equals 16 residues. The germline CDR1 and CDR2 sequences are MNHEY and SVGAGI. The CDR3 coding sequence is TGTGCCAGCAGTTACTCGACGGCGGGAGGGGTCAATGAGCAGTTCTTC. Translating gives CASSYSTAGGVNEQFF.

This clone appeared a few times. The rearrangement links TRBV7-2 to TRBJ1-4; D gene uncertain. The CDR3 sequence is 12 residues long. Germline CDR1 reads SGHTA; CDR2 reads FQGNSA. Between the trimmed V and J ends, which lost 5 bases and 5 bases, there was a span of 6 bases. CDR3 protein: CASSRPNEKLFF. CDR3 bases: TGTGCCAGCAGCCGGCCCAATGAAAAACTGTTTTTT. The full variable domain, its missing parts supplied by reference TRBV7-2 and TRBJ1-4, is GAGVSQSPSNKVTEKGKDVELRCDPISGHTALYWYRQSLGQGLEFLIYFQGNSAPDKSGLPSDRFSAERTGGSVSTLTIQRTQQEDSAVYLCASSRPNEKLFFGSGTQLSVL.

This sequence joins TRBV11-2 and TRBJ1-6, with D unclear. This CDR3 contains 13 residues. V lost 5 bases, J lost 6 bases, and 8 bases lay in between. CDR1 and CDR2 (germline): SGHAT, FQNNGV. The CDR3 DNA reads as TGTGCCAGCAGCGCCTCGGTTAATTCACCCCTCCACTTT. This encodes CASSASVNSPLHF.

This rearrangement joins TRBV15 to TRBJ1-5, with D uncertain. The V end was cut by 0 bases, the J end by 0 bases, with 9 bases between. The CDR3 is made up of 16 amino acids. CDR1 is LNHNV and CDR2 is YYDKDF in the germline V gene (reference sequence). The chain's CDR3 is CATSRDKAVSNQPQHF. The CDR3 coding sequence is TGTGCCACCAGCAGAGATAAGGCGGTTAGCAATCAGCCCCAGCATTTT.

This chain joins TRBV7-2 and TRBJ1-2, with TRBD1 as a possible D gene (5 bases). The ends were cut back, 3 bases at V and 3 bases at J, with 14 bases in the middle. Germline loops: CDR1 SGHTA, CDR2 FQGNSA. The CDR3 spans 15 residues. The CDR3 DNA reads TGTGCCAGCAGCTTTCTCCAGGGAAACTACTATGGCTACACCTTC. It codes for CASSFLQGNYYGYTF.

This clone has more than one count but fewer than ten. This chain uses TRBV4-3 with TRBJ2-1; D gene unclear. This CDR3 is 15 amino acids long. Germline CDR1 and CDR2: LGHNA and YSLEER. V shed 0 bases and J shed 7 bases, with 13 bases lying between them. CDR3 amino acids: CASSQDRRPWNEQFF. The DNA for the CDR3 is TGCGCCAGCAGCCAAGACAGGCGCCCGTGGAATGAGCAGTTCTTC.

The gene calls are TRBV10-1 and TRBJ1-1, with D tentatively TRBD1 (6 bases). Trimming took 2 bases from V and 11 from J, leaving 18 bases between them. CDR3 length: 14 amino acids. From germline, CDR1 is WNHNN and CDR2 SYGVQD (reference sequence). Here the CDR3 reads CASSETGSEHGAFF. CDR3 nucleotides: TGCGCCAGCAGTGAGACAGGGTCCGAACACGGCGCTTTCTTT.

This clone has a handful of counts. The chain employs TRBV7-9 and TRBJ1-6; a weak D match, TRBD1 (5 bases). Germline V gene sequence: CDR1 SEHNR, CDR2 FQNEAQ (reference sequence). The germline V and J ends were trimmed by 1 base and 9 bases, with 10 bases remaining between them. This CDR3 has 14 residues. This CDR3 reads CASSLDQGASPLHF. CDR3 nucleotide sequence: TGTGCCAGCAGCTTAGATCAGGGCGCTTCACCCCTCCACTTT.

J is TRBJ2-7 and V is TRBV7-5; the D segment call TRBD2 is taken from the table without a DNA check. TRBV7-5 is listed as a pseudogene. The CDR3 runs 16 residues. CDR3 in DNA: TGTGCCAGAAGCTTGGGGCTCCTAGCGGGAGAGAAAGAGCAGTACTTC. Its translation is CARSLGLLAGEKEQYF.

This chain uses TRBV5-4 with TRBJ2-1; D not certain. Germline V CDR1 and CDR2: SGHNT, YYREEE (reference sequence). The CDR3 has 11 amino acids. V lost 1 base to trimming and J lost 6 bases, with 2 bases between them. The CDR3 DNA sequence: TGTGCCAGCAGCTTGTCCAATGAGCAGTTCTTC. Amino acids: CASSLSNEQFF.

This clone was seen a handful of times. The chain recombines TRBV12-3 or TRBV12-4 with TRBJ1-1; D uncertain. The CDR3 loop spans 13 amino acids. V lost 8 bases and J 2 bases, leaving 12 bases between the germline ends. The CDR3 region is CASLGYSNTEAFF. DNA for the CDR3: TGTGCCAGCTTGGGATACAGCAACACTGAAGCTTTCTTT.

CDR3 in DNA: TGTGCCAGCAGTTACGGGGAGGGTTCACCCCTCCACTTT. It specifies CASSYGEGSPLHF. J is TRBJ1-6 and V is TRBV12-3 or TRBV12-4; no firm D call. The CDR3 spans 13 residues. With 4 bases removed from V and 9 bases from J, the gap between germline ends came to 10 bases.